This T cell receptor beta chain appears in the sequencing data of a study of vaccination effects on CD4 cells after COVID-19. CDR1 is LGHNT and CDR2 is FRNRAP in the germline V gene. The length of the CDR3 is 13 residues. V lost 4 bases, J lost 8 bases, and 6 bases stayed unmatched. This clone is labeled as large. The antigen remains undetermined. The table came from immunoSEQ multiplex PCR; TCRdb's copy has only in-frame clones and leaves some out. The table shows tens of thousands of clones, with over 65% occurring only once. Viral peptide pool expansion of antigen-specific CD4+ T cells preceded sequencing in the ViraFEST assay. Cells that had been cultured for roughly 9 days were the source of isolated CD4+ T cells. Having tested negative for nucleocapsid antibodies, the vaccine recipients showed no prior SARS-CoV-2 infection.

The input for sequencing was CD4+ T cells from PBMCs cultured with HCoV-NL63 spike peptides, taken before COVID-19 vaccination. The clonotype was recovered from a human donor who received a COVID-19 vaccine. The chain is built from TRBV12-5 and TRBJ1-2; 8 bases are a match to TRBD1. The chain's CDR3 is CASGSGQGQGYTF. The CDR3 DNA is TGTGCTAGTGGTTCCGGACAGGGTCAGGGCTACACCTTC. The whole variable domain, filled in from reference TRBV12-5 and TRBJ1-2, reads DARVTQTPRHKVTEMGQEVTMRCQPILGHNTVFWYRQTMMQGLELLAYFRNRAPLDDSGMPKDRFSAEMPDATLATLKIQPSEPRDSAVYFCASGSGQGQGYTFGSGTRLTVV.